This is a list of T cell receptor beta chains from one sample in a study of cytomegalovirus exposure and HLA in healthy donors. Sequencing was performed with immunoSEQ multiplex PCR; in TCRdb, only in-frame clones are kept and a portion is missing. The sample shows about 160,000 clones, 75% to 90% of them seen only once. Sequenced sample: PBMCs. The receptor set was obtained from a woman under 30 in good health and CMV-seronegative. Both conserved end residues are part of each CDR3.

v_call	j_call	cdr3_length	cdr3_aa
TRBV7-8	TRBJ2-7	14	CASSPSGRLYEQYF
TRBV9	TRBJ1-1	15	CASSPSDSWGTEAFF
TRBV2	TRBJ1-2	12	CASIPGNYGYTF
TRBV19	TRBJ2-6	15	CASTDRATGANVLTF
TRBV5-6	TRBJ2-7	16	CASSSPVVASSYEQYF
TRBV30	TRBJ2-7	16	CAWMRWSGGIGDEQYF
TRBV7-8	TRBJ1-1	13	CASSLAQNTEAFF
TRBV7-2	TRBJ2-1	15	CASSLSTGGFLEQFF
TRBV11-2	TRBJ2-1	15	CASSSQAGGYNEQFF
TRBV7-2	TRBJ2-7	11	CASSWEDEQYF
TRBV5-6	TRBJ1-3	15	CASSSMDRGGHTIYF
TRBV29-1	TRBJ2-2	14	CSVAGGTNTGELFF
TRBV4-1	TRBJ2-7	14	CASSQAGGLYEQYF
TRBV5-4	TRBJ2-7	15	CASSLTGGEAYEQYF
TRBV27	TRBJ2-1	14	CASSWRSSYNEQFF
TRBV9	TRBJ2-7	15	CASSVATGGNYEQYF
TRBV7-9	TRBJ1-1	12	CASSPGGTEAFF
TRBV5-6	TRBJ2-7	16	CASSLYGGLGLHEQYF
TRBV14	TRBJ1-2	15	CASSQGTNRFYGYTF
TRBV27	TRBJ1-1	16	CASSLFPVTRGSEAFF
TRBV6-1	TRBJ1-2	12	CASRDSNYGYTF
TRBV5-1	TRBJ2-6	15	CASSPRGSGANVLTF
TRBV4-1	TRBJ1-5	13	CASSQVGYQPQHF
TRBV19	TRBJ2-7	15	CASSIGTVISYEQYF
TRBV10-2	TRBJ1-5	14	CASSDSLLNQPQHF
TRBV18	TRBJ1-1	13	CASSPLTGSEAFF
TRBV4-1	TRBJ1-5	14	CASSQDEGVQPQHF
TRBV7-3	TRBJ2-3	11	CASSQLGTQYF
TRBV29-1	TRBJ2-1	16	CSVEVGRGKRYNEQFF